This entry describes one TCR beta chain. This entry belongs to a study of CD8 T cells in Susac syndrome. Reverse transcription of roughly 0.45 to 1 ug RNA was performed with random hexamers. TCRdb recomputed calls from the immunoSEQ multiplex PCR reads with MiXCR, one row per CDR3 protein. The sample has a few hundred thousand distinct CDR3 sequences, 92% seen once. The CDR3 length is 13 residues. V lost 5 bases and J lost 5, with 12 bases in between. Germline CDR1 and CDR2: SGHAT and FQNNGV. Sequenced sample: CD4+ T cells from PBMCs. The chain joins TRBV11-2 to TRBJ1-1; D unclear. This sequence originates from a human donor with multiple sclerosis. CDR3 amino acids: CASSRQLRTEAFF. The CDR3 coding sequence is TGTGCCAGCAGCCGCCAGTTAAGGACTGAAGCTTTCTTT.